This T cell receptor (beta chain) appears in the sequencing data of a study of blood T cell repertoires in COVID-19. Study-level background: The United States, Italy and Spain were the sources of the acute and convalescent COVID-19 samples. Nucleic acid was either cDNA or gDNA, and it came from T cells, B-cell-depleted T cells, or PBMCs.

This clone was observed a few times. Here immunoSEQ multiplex PCR was the method, and the copy in TCRdb shows in-frame clones only, minus some. This table has under 70,000 clones, around 85% appearing once. V was trimmed by 5 bases and J by 8 bases, leaving 18 bases between them. Germline V gives CDR1 GTSNPN, CDR2 SVGIG (reference sequence). This CDR3 contains 13 residues. Input material: peripheral blood. This clonotype was obtained from a woman of 80 years or more with active or convalescent COVID-19. J is TRBJ1-2 and V is TRBV30, with a weak D call TRBD1 (6 bases). For the CDR3, the DNA is TGTGCCTGGTCGAGAGACAGGCCGGTGGGCTACACCTTC. Its translation is CAWSRDRPVGYTF.